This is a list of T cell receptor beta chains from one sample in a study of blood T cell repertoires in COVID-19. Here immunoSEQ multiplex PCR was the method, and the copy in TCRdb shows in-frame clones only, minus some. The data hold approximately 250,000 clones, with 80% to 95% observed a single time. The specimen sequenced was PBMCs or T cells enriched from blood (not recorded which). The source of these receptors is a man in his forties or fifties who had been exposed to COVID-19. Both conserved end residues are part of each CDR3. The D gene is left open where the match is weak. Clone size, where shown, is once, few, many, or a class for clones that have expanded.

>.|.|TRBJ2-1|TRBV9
TGTGCCAGCAGCGTTCTCCGGAGCTCCTACAATGAGCAGTTCTTC
CASSVLRSSYNEQFF
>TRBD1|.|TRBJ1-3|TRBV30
TGTGCCTGGAATCGGGGACAGGGAAACACCATATATTTT
CAWNRGQGNTIYF
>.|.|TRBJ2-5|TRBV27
TGTGCCAGCAGTCCATCAGGTCAAGAGACCCAGTACTTC
CASSPSGQETQYF
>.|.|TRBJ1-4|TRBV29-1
TGCAGCGTTGAAGATCCTGAGAGAACTAATGAAAAACTGTTTTTT
CSVEDPERTNEKLFF
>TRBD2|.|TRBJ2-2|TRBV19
TGTGCCAGTAGCCCGAGGGACTATACCCAGCCAAGCACCGGGGAGCTGTTTTTT
CASSPRDYTQPSTGELFF
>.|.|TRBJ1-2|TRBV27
TGTGCCAGCAGTTTCGGGGGGGCATTAGGAGGCTACACCTTC
CASSFGGALGGYTF
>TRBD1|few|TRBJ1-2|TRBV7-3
TGTGCCAGCAGCCCCTCGGGAGGGGGCCGCTATGGCTACACCTTC
CASSPSGGGRYGYTF
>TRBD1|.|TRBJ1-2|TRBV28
TGTGCCAGTAATCAGGGGGCATATGGCTACACCTTC
CASNQGAYGYTF
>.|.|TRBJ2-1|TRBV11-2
TGTGCCAGCAGTACGACAGCTAGCTCCTACAATGAGCAGTTCTTC
CASSTTASSYNEQFF
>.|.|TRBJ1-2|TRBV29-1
TGCAGCGGAAGACTCGAGGATGGCTACACCTTC
CSGRLEDGYTF
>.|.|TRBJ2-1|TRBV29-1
TGCAGCGTTGAATTAGGCCTCGTTAAAGGCGGCAATGAGCAGTTCTTC
CSVELGLVKGGNEQFF
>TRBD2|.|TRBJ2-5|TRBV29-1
TGCAGCGTTGGGTACACTAGCGGGATTGAAGCGACCCAGTACTTC
CSVGYTSGIEATQYF
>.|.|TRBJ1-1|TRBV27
TGTGCCAGCAGTCGGGATGTGGCGTACATGAACACTGAAGCTTTCTTT
CASSRDVAYMNTEAFF
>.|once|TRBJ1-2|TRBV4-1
TGCGCCAGCAGCCAAGATCGGGTGCTAGGCTATGGCTACACCTTC
CASSQDRVLGYGYTF
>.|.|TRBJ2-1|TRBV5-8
TGTGCCAGCAGCTTGGATGGCGGGGCCTACAATGAGCAGTTCTTC
CASSLDGGAYNEQFF
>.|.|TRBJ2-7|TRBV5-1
TGCGCCAGCAGCTTCGACGGGTACGAGCAGTACTTC
CASSFDGYEQYF
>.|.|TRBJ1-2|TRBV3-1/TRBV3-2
TGTGCCAGCAGCCAAGAGTCGGCAGGGGTGCACTATGGCTACACCTTC
CASSQESAGVHYGYTF
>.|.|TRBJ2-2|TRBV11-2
TGTGCCAGCAGCTCCGCAGGTTTCCGGGACTCCACCGGGGAGCTGTTTTTT
CASSSAGFRDSTGELFF
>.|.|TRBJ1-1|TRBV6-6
TGTGCCAGCAGTTACGACATTTTGAACACTGAAGCTTTCTTT
CASSYDILNTEAFF
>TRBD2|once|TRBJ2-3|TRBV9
TGTGCCAGCAGCGCCGGACTAGCTTTAGCAGATACGCAGTATTTT
CASSAGLALADTQYF
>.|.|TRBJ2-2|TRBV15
TGTGCCACCAGCAGAGATATCGGGACTGCCGGGGAGCTGTTTTTT
CATSRDIGTAGELFF
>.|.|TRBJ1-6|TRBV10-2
TGCGCCAGCAGTGTGGACAGACATAGGGATTCACCCCTCCACTTT
CASSVDRHRDSPLHF
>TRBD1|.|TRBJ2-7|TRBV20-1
TGCAGTCAACAGGGAGCAGGGGGGCAGTACTTC
CSQQGAGGQYF
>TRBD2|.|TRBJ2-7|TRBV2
TGTGCCAGCAGTGTTCGGCGGACGCTTAAGGGTGGACTAGCGCGAAGAAACTCCTACGAGCAGTACTTC
CASSVRRTLKGGLARRNSYEQYF
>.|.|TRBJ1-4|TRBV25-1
TGTGCCAGCAGTGAATCTTCTGAAAAACTGTTTTTT
CASSESSEKLFF
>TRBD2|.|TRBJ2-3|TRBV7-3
TGTGCCAGCAGTCGTCGAGCGGGAGTGGCAGATACGCAGTATTTT
CASSRRAGVADTQYF
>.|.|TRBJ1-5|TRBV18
TGTGCCAGCTCACCTCAGGGCTCGGTTCAATTCAATCAGCCCCAGCATTTT
CASSPQGSVQFNQPQHF
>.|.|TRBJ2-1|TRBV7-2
TGTGCCAGCAGCTTAGCGTCCAAGGACTCCTCGCTCTTC
CASSLASKDSSLF
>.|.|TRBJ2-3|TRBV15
TGTGCCACCAGCAGAGGTGAGGGCCGGTTCGCAGATACGCAGTATTTT
CATSRGEGRFADTQYF
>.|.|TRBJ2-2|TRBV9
TGTGCCAGCAGCGTAGCCCAGACATACTCCGGGGAGCTGTTTTTT
CASSVAQTYSGELFF
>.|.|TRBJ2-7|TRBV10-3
TGTGCCATCACCGAGAGCCCAGGGATCTACGAGCAGTACTTC
CAITESPGIYEQYF
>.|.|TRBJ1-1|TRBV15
TGTGCCACCAGCAGAGATAAAGGCGGGTCTATGAACACTGAAGCTTTCTTT
CATSRDKGGSMNTEAFF
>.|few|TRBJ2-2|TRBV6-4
TGTGCCAGCAGTGACTCTTCAACCGGGGAGCTGTTTTTT
CASSDSSTGELFF
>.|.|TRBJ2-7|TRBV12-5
TGTGCTAGTGGCCCAGGGGACGCGCCCTACGAGCAGTACTTC
CASGPGDAPYEQYF
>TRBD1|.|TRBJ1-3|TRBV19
TGTGCCAGTAGGCCCCGACAGGGACCTGGAAACACCATATATTTT
CASRPRQGPGNTIYF
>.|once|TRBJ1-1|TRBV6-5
TGTGCCAGCATCGGGACACCGAACACTGAAGCTTTCTTT
CASIGTPNTEAFF
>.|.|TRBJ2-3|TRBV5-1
TGCGCCAGCAGCGCCCCCGTAAGCCAGCGGGATACGCAGTATTTT
CASSAPVSQRDTQYF
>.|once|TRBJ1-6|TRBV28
TGTGCCAGCAGTTCGGGAGCGGTAGATGATTTTCCACCCCTCCACTTT
CASSSGAVDDFPPLHF
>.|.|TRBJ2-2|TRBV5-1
TGCGCCAGCAGCGCCGTCCGGCCCCGAGGCACCGGGGAGCTGTTTTTT
CASSAVRPRGTGELFF
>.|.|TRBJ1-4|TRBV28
TGTGCCAGCAGTTCCCTGTCGGGACACCAAAAACTGTTTTTT
CASSSLSGHQKLFF
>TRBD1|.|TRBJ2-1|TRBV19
TGTGCCACAAAAACGGGACAGGGGTACAATGAGCAGTTCTTC
CATKTGQGYNEQFF
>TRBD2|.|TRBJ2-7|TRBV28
TGTGCCAGCAGTTCCCTACTAGCGGGAGGGCTGGCCGAGCAGTACTTC
CASSSLLAGGLAEQYF
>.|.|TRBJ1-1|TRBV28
TGTGCCAGCAGTGGACTGTTGATGAACACTGAAGCTTTCTTT
CASSGLLMNTEAFF
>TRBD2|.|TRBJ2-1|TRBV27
TGTGCCAGCGAACCGACTAGCGGGAGGGTTAGGGTAAATGAGCAGTTCTTC
CASEPTSGRVRVNEQFF
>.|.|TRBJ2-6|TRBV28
TGTGCCAGCAGCGAGGTCTCTGGGGCCAACGTCCTGACTTTC
CASSEVSGANVLTF
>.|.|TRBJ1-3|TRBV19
TGTGCCAGTAGTAATGGGCGGAGAGACAGCCCTGGAAACACCATATATTTT
CASSNGRRDSPGNTIYF
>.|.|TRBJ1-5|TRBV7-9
TGTGCCAGCAGCATCGAGGGCCCCAATCAGCCCCAGCATTTT
CASSIEGPNQPQHF
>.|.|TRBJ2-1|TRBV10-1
TGCGCCAGCAGTGAGTCCACTAACAATGAGCAGTTCTTC
CASSESTNNEQFF
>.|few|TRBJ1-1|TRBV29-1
TGCAGCGTTGTTACACCTGAAGCTTTCTTT
CSVVTPEAFF
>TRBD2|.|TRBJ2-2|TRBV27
TGTGCCAGCAGTCACGACCCGGGGGGCGGGGAGCTGTTTTTT
CASSHDPGGGELFF
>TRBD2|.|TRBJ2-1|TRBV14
TGTGCCAGCAGCCAAGTCCTTAGCGGGACCTACAATGAGCAGTTCTTC
CASSQVLSGTYNEQFF
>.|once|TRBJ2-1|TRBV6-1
TGTGCCAGCAGTGACGAGGGAGTTAGCTACAATGAGCAGTTCTTC
CASSDEGVSYNEQFF
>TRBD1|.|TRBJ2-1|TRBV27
TGTGCCAGTCAGGGGGCGGACAATGAGCAGTTCTTC
CASQGADNEQFF
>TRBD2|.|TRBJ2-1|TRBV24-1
TGTGCCACCAGTGACGCTAGCGGGGGGGACAATGAGCAGTTCTTC
CATSDASGGDNEQFF